The 16 T cell receptor beta chains reported below all come from one sample, sequenced in a study of CD8 T cells in ankylosing spondylitis. The study, taken as a whole, reports: Roughly eight highly homologous variants formed a TCR beta motif that appeared characteristic of ankylosing spondylitis blood.

The antigens for these receptors are not known. TCRdb reprocessed the 5' RACE reads with MiXCR, giving one entry per CDR3 protein. Of fewer than 500,000 distinct CDR3 sequences listed, 25% to 30% were seen once; the top ten hold 0.89%. The sequenced sample consisted of blood, either unsorted or a sorted T cell fraction (not recorded which). The receptors shown here come from a male donor with ankylosing spondylitis.

The chain links TRBV24-1 to TRBJ2-1; 7 bases align to TRBD1. Trimming cost V 3 bases and J 8 bases; bases outside gene matches: 6. Per the germline V gene, CDR1 is KGHDR and CDR2 is SFDVKD. CDR3 size: 14 residues. The CDR3 DNA follows: TGTGCCACCAGTGATCCGCGCACAGGGGATGAGCAGTTCTTC. Translated, it gives CATSDPRTGDEQFF.

There are a few counts of this clonotype. This rearrangement joins TRBV30 to TRBJ2-1; 10 bases map to TRBD2. This CDR3 has 14 residues. After removal of 2 bases from V and 9 bases from J, the junction contained 7 bases not matched to a gene. The germline gives CDR1 GTSNPN, CDR2 SVGIG (reference sequence). The CDR3 reads CAWSRTSGVGEQFF. Written as DNA, the CDR3 is TGTGCCTGGAGTAGAACTAGCGGGGTTGGTGAGCAGTTCTTC.

The chain uses TRBV15 and TRBJ2-3; 9 bases align to TRBD2. The CDR3 totals 16 residues. The germline CDR1 and CDR2 sequences are LNHNV and YYDKDF (reference sequence). V shed 0 bases and J 6 bases; nucleotides not matched to a gene: 7. The CDR3 region is CATSRDSLAGQDTQYF. The CDR3 coding sequence is TGTGCCACCAGCAGAGATAGTCTAGCGGGGCAGGATACGCAGTATTTT.

This clonotype was counted at least ten times. The chain combines TRBV5-1 with TRBJ1-1; perhaps TRBD1 as D (5 bases). Per the germline V gene, CDR1 is SGHRS and CDR2 is YFSETQ. V gave up 0 bases and J gave up 5 bases, with 17 bases separating them. The CDR3 is made up of 16 amino acids. The CDR3 sequence: CASSLGTRDQRTEAFF. In nucleotides, the CDR3 is TGCGCCAGCAGCTTGGGGACCCGGGACCAAAGAACTGAAGCTTTCTTT.

This clonotype was picked up a small number of times. The chain employs TRBV2 and TRBJ1-2; TRBD1 agrees at 8 bases. This CDR3 comprises 13 residues. V lost 8 bases to trimming and J lost 8 bases; unmatched junction nucleotides: 10. From germline, CDR1 is SNHLY and CDR2 FYNNEI. The CDR3 DNA sequence: TGTGCCAGCGCCCGAACAGGGGGTAGAGGCTACACCTTC. This translates into CASARTGGRGYTF.

The rearrangement joins TRBV12-3 or TRBV12-4 to TRBJ1-3, with D tentatively TRBD1 (5 bases). The V and J ends lost 2 bases and 2 bases respectively, with 7 bases between them. The CDR3 length is 14 residues. The chain's CDR3 is CASSLMGAGNTIYF. The CDR3 DNA is TGTGCCAGCAGTTTAATGGGGGCTGGAAACACCATATATTTT.

V and J are TRBV6-1 and TRBJ2-3, with 8 positions matching TRBD2. V lost 7 bases to trimming and J lost 1 base; unmatched junction nucleotides: 4. Germline CDR1 and CDR2: MNHNS and SASEGT. The CDR3 consists of 14 residues. CDR3 amino acids: CASTEAGGTDTQYF. The CDR3 DNA reads TGTGCCAGCACCGAAGCGGGGGGCACAGATACGCAGTATTTT.

This clonotype was counted ten times or more. The J gene is TRBJ1-5, the V gene TRBV12-3 or TRBV12-4; 9 positions match TRBD1. The CDR3 spans 14 residues. J was trimmed by 4 bases and V by 6 bases; bases with no gene match: 4. This chain's CDR3 is CASSRQGGNQPQHF. CDR3 in DNA: TGTGCCAGCAGCCGACAGGGGGGAAATCAGCCCCAGCATTTT.

The rearrangement uses TRBV2 and TRBJ1-1; 12 positions match TRBD1. CDR1 and CDR2 from the germline V gene are SNHLY and FYNNEI. Trimming took 8 bases from V and 5 from J; bases not matched to a gene: 12. The CDR3 loop spans 16 amino acids. CDR3 amino acids: CASEEGDRGRGTEAFF. The CDR3 coding sequence is TGTGCCAGCGAAGAAGGGGACAGGGGGCGAGGTACTGAAGCTTTCTTT.

This clonotype was detected ten times or more. The V call is TRBV20-1, the J call TRBJ1-1; 8 bases line up with TRBD1. Looked up from germline, CDR1 is DFQATT and CDR2 is SNEGSKA (reference sequence). The CDR3 covers 14 residues. CDR3 nucleotides: TGCACGGCAGGCTGGCAGGGGGCGTACACTGAAGCTTTCTTT. It is translated as CTAGWQGAYTEAFF.

The table lists this clonotype with a few counts. This chain joins TRBV2 and TRBJ2-1; D is ambiguous. The V gene lost 4 bases and the J gene lost 3 bases, with 10 bases spanning the gap. This CDR3 spans 14 amino acids. Per germline, CDR1 SNHLY and CDR2 FYNNEI. The CDR3, as DNA: TGTGCCAGCAGTGGTGGTACCATCTACAATGAGCAGTTCTTC. It yields the protein CASSGGTIYNEQFF. The full variable domain, completed using reference TRBV2 and TRBJ2-1, is EPEVTQTPSHQVTQMGQEVILRCVPISNHLYFYWYRQILGQKVEFLVSFYNNEISEKSEIFDDQFSVERPDGSNFTLKIRSTKLEDSAMYFCASSGGTIYNEQFFGPGTRLTVL.

The V gene is TRBV18, the J gene TRBJ2-1; possibly TRBD2 for D (6 bases). Germline CDR1 is KGHSH and CDR2 is LQKENI. CDR3 length equals 18 residues. The V and J ends lost 4 bases and 6 bases respectively, with 25 bases between them. Here the CDR3 DNA reads TGTGCCAGCTCACGCGGAGGGGTCTATAGCCAGAGATTCAATGAGCAGTTCTTC. Its protein is CASSRGGVYSQRFNEQFF.

This clonotype was seen more than once but under ten times. The V call is TRBV3-1, the J call TRBJ2-7; 7 bases map to TRBD2. V lost 2 bases, J lost 2 bases, and 3 bases stayed unmatched. This CDR3 is built from 14 residues. Looked up from germline, CDR1 is LGHDT and CDR2 is YNNKEL (reference sequence). CDR3 sequence (DNA): TGTGCCAGCAGCCAAAGCGGGACGACCTACGAGCAGTACGTC. Translating it yields CASSQSGTTYEQYV.

The V and J genes are TRBV29-1 and TRBJ1-5; tentative D call: TRBD1 (5 bases). The V end lost 6 bases, the J end lost 6 bases, and 15 bases lay between the germline ends. The CDR3 is made up of 13 amino acids. CDR1 and CDR2 from the germline V gene are SQVTM and ANQGSEA. In DNA form, the CDR3 reads TGCAGCGTAGGGGACGGGATGGCTCAGCCCCAGCATTTT. Translated: CSVGDGMAQPQHF.

J is TRBJ2-2 and V is TRBV20-1, with 10 bases lining up with TRBD2. The CDR3 consists of 16 residues. The trim removed 2 bases at V and 2 bases at J, leaving 5 bases unmatched. Per the germline V gene, CDR1 is DFQATT and CDR2 is SNEGSKA (reference sequence). This chain's CDR3 is CSARQSGRANTGELFF. CDR3 DNA sequence: TGCAGTGCTAGACAGAGCGGGAGGGCCAACACCGGGGAGCTGTTTTTT.

The V call is TRBV24-1, the J call TRBJ1-1; no clear D. The germline V gene has CDR1 KGHDR and CDR2 SFDVKD. V lost 4 bases and J 1 base, leaving 6 bases between the germline ends. The CDR3 is made up of 13 amino acids. The DNA of the CDR3 is TGTGCCACCAGTGAGCAGTCGAACACTGAAGCTTTCTTT. Protein sequence: CATSEQSNTEAFF.